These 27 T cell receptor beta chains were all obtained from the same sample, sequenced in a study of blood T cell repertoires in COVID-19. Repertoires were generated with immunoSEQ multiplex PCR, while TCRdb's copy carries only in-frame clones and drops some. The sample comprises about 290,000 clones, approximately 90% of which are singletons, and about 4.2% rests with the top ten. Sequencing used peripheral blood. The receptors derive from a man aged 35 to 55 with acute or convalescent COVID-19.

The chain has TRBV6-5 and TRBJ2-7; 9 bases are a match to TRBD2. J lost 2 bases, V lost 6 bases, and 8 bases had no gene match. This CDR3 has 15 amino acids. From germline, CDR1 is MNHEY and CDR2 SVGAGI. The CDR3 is CASRDQTSGTYEQYF. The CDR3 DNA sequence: TGTGCCAGCAGGGACCAGACTAGCGGTACCTACGAGCAGTACTTC.

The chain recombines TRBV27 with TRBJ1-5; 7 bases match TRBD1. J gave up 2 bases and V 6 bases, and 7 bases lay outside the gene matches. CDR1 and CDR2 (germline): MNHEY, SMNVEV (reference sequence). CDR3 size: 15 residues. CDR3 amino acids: CASRRFGQGNQPQHF. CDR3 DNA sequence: TGTGCCAGCAGGAGGTTCGGACAGGGCAATCAGCCCCAGCATTTT.

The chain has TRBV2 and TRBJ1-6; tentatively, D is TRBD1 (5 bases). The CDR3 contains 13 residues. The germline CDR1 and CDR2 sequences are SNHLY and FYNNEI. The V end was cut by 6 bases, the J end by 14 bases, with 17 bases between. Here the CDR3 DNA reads TGTGCCAGCAGCTTTGAGAATCGGGGGTCCCTCCACTTT. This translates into CASSFENRGSLHF.

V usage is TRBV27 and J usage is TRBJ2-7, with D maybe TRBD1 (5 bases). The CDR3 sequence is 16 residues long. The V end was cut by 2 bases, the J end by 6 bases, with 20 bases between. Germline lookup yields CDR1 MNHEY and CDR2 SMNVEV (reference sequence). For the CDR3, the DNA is TGTGCCAGCAGTTTAAATAGGGGCGCCTTGTACTCCGAGCAGTACTTC. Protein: CASSLNRGALYSEQYF.

CDR3 coding DNA: TGTGCCAGCAGCGAGGGTCGGGGAAGCACAGATACGCAGTATTTT. Residues: CASSEGRGSTDTQYF. The chain employs TRBV7-9 and TRBJ2-3, with D perhaps TRBD2 (5 bases). Germline-derived CDR1 and CDR2 are SEHNR and FQNEAQ (reference sequence). Trimming left V 5 bases short and J 0 bases short, with 12 bases between. The CDR3 length is 15 residues.

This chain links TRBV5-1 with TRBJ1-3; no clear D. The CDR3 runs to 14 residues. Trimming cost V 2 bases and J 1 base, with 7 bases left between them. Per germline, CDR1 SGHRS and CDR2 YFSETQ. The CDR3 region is CASSFDGSGNTIYF. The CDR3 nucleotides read TGCGCCAGCAGCTTCGACGGGTCTGGAAACACCATATATTTT.

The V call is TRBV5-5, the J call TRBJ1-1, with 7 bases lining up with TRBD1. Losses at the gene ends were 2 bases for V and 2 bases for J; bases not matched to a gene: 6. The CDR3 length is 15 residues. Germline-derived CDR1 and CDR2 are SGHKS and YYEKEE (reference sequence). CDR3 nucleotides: TGTGCCAGCAGCTTCTATTCAGGGGGAAACACTGAAGCTTTCTTT. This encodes CASSFYSGGNTEAFF.

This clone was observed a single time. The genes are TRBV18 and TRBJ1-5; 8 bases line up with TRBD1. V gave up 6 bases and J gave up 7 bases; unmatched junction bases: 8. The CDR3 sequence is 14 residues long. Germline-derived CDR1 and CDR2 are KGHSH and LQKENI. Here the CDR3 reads CASSLDRGGQPQHF. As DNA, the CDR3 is TGTGCCAGCTCCCTCGACAGGGGTGGGCAGCCCCAGCATTTT.

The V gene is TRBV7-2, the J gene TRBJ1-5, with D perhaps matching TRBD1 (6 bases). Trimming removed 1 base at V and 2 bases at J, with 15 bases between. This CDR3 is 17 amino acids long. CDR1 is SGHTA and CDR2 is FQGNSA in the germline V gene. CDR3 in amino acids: CASSLGAGARGNQPQHF. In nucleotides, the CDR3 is TGTGCCAGCAGCTTAGGAGCGGGGGCGCGGGGCAATCAGCCCCAGCATTTT.

CDR3 region: CASSYLDGAYEQYF. The CDR3 coding sequence is TGTGCCAGCAGTTACCTCGACGGAGCCTACGAGCAGTACTTC. The rearrangement joins TRBV6-6 to TRBJ2-7; D gene uncertain. Trimming stripped 2 bases from V and 2 bases from J, with 10 bases between. CDR1 MNHNY and CDR2 SVGAGI come from the germline V gene (reference sequence). The CDR3 totals 14 residues.

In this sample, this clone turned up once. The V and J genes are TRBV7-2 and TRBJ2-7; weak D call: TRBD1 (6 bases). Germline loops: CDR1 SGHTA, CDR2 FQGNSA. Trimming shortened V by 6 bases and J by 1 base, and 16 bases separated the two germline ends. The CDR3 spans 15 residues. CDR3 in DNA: TGTGCCAGCAGTTTTACCCGGGACATATCCTACGAGCAGTACTTC. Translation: CASSFTRDISYEQYF.

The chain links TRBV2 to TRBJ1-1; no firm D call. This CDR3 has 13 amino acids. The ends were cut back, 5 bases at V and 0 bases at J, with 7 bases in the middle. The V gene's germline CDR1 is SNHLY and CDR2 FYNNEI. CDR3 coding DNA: TGTGCCAGCAGTAGAGATATGAACACTGAAGCTTTCTTT. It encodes CASSRDMNTEAFF.

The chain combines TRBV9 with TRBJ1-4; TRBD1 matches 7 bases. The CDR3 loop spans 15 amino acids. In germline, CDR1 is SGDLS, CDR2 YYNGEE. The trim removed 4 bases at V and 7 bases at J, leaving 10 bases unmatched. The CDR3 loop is CASSPQRQGGEKLFF. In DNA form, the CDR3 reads TGTGCCAGCAGCCCCCAAAGACAGGGTGGTGAAAAACTGTTTTTT.

CDR3 residues: CASTRQGVGNTIYF. In nucleotides, the CDR3 is TGTGCCAGCACGAGACAGGGCGTTGGAAACACCATATATTTT. The V and J genes are TRBV2 and TRBJ1-3; 7 bases map to TRBD1. CDR3 length: 14 residues. The germline CDR1 and CDR2 sequences are SNHLY and FYNNEI. V lost 7 bases, J lost 3 bases, and 6 bases stayed unmatched.

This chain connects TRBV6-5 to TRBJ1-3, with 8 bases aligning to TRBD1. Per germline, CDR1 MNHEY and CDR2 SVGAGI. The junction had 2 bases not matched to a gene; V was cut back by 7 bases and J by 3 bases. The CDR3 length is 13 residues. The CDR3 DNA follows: TGTGCCAGCAACAGGGGGGTTGGAAACACCATATATTTT. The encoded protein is CASNRGVGNTIYF.

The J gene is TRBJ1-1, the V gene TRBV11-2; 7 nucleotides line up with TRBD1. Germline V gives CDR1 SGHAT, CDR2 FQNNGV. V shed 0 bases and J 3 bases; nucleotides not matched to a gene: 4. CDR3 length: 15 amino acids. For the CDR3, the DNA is TGTGCCAGCAGCTTAGAAGTGACAGGGTACACTGAAGCTTTCTTT. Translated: CASSLEVTGYTEAFF.

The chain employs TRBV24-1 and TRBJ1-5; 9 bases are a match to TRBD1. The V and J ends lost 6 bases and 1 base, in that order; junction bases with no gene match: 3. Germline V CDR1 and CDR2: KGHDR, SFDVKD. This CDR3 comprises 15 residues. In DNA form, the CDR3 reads TGTGCCACCAGTACAGGGGGCGCCAGCAATCAGCCCCAGCATTTT. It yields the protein CATSTGGASNQPQHF.

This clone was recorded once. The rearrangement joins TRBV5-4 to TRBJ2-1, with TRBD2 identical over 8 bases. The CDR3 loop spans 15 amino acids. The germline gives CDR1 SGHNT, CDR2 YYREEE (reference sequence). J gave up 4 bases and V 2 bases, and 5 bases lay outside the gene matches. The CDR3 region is CASSLEVAGYNEQFF. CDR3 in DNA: TGTGCCAGCAGCTTAGAGGTAGCGGGGTACAATGAGCAGTTCTTC. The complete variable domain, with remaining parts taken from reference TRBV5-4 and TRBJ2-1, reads ETGVTQSPTHLIKTRGQQVTLRCSSQSGHNTVSWYQQALGQGPQFIFQYYREEENGRGNFPPRFSGLQFPNYSSELNVNALELDDSALYLCASSLEVAGYNEQFFGPGTRLTVL.

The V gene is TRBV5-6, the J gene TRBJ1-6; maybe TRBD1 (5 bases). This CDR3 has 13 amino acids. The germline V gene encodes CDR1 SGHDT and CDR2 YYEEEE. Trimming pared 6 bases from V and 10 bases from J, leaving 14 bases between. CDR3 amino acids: CASTPGGWSPLHF. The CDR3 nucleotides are TGTGCCAGCACCCCGGGGGGGTGGTCACCCCTCCACTTT.

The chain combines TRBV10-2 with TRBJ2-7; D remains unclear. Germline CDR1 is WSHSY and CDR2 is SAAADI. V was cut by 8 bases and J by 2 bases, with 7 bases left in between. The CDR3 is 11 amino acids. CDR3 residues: CASLTAYEQYF. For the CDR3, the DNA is TGCGCCAGCCTTACAGCCTACGAGCAGTACTTC.

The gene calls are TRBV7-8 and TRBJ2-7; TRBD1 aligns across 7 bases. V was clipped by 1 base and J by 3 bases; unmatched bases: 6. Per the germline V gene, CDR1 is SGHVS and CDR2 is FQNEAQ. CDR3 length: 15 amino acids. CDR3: CASSLGVTGRYEQYF. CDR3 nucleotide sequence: TGTGCCAGCAGCTTAGGGGTGACAGGGCGCTACGAGCAGTACTTC.

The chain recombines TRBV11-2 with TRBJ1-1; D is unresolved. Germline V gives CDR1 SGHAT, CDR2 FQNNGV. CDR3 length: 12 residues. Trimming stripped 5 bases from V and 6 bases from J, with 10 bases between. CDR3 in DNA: TGTGCCAGCAGCCGTTCAGAATCTGAAGCTTTCTTT. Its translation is CASSRSESEAFF.

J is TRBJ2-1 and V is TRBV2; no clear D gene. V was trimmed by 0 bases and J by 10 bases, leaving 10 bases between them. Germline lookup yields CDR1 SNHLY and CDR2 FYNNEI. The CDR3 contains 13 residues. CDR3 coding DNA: TGTGCCAGCAGTGAAGCCCTCGGTTTAGAGCAGTTCTTC. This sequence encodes CASSEALGLEQFF.

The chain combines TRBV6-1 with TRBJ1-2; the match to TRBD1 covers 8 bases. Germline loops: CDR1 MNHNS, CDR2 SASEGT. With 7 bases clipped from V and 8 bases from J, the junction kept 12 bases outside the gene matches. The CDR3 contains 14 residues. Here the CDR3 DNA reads TGTGCCAGCACCCAACAACAGGGGGTGGAAGGCTACACCTTC. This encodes CASTQQQGVEGYTF.

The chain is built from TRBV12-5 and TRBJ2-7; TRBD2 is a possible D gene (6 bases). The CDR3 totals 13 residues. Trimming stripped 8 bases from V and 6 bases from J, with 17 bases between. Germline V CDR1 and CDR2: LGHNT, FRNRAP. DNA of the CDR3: TGTGCTAGTACGAAAGCGGGCGGAGTCGAGCAGTACTTC. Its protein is CASTKAGGVEQYF. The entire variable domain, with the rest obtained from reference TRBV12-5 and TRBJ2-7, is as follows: DARVTQTPRHKVTEMGQEVTMRCQPILGHNTVFWYRQTMMQGLELLAYFRNRAPLDDSGMPKDRFSAEMPDATLATLKIQPSEPRDSAVYFCASTKAGGVEQYFGPGTRLTVT.

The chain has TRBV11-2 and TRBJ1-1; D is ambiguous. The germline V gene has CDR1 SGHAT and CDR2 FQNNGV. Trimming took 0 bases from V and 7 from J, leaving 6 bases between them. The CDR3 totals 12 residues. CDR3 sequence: CASSLDYGEAFF. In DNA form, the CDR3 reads TGTGCCAGCAGCTTAGATTACGGTGAAGCTTTCTTT.

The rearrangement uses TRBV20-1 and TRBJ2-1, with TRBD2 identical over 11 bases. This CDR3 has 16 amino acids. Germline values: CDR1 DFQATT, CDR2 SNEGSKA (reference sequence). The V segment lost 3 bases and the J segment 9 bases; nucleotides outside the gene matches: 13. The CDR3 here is CSASKSIAGGPSEQFF. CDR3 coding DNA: TGCAGTGCTAGTAAATCTATAGCGGGGGGGCCCAGTGAGCAGTTCTTC.